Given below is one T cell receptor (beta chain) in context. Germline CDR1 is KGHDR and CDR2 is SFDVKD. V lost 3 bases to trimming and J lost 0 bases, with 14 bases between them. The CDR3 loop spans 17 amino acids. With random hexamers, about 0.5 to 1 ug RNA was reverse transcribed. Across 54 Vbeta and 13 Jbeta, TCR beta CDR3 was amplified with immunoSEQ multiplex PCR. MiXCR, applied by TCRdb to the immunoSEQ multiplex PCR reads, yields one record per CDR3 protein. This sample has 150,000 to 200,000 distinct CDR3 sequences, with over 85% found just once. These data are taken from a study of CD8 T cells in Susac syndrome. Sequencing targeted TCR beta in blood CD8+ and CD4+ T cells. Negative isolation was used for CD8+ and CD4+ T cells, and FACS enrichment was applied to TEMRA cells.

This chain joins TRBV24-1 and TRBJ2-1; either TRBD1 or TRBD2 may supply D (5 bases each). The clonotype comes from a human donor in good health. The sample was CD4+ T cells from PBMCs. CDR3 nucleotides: TGTGCCACCAGTGATATGGGACGGGGAAACTCCTACAATGAGCAGTTCTTC. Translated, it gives CATSDMGRGNSYNEQFF.